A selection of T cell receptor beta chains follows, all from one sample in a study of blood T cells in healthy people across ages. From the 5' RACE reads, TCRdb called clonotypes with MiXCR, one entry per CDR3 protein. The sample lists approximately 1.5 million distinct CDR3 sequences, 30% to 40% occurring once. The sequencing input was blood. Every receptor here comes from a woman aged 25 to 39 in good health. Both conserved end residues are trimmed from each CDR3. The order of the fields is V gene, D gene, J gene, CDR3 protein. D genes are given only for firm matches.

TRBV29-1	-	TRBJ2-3	SVGLRTTDTQY
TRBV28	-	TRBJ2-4	ASTWSQGGDIQY
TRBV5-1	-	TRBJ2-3	ASSTTGRGDTQY
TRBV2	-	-	ASSEPARETQY
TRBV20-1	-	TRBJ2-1	SARGPPGAYNEQF
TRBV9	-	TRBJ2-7	ASSDPFGSSYEQY
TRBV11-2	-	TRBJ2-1	ASSALSNEQF
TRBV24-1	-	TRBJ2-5	ATSGASVQETQY
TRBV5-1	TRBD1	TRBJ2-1	ASSLQGAVAYNEQF
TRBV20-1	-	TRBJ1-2	SARIRGPEGYT
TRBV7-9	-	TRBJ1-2	ASSFGTGAHYGYT
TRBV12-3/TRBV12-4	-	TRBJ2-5	ASSLPRLEGVETQY
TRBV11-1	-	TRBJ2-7	ASSLSSSTLGEQY
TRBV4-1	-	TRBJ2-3	ASSQTRDQDTQY
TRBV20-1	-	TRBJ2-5	SAKLVALVETQY
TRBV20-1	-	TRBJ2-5	SASSAPETQY
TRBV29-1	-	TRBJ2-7	SVGGGIGYEQY
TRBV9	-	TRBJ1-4	ASSVEKGTGEKLF
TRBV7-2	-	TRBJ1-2	ASSLRPQSVLGYGYT